This TCR beta chain derives from a study of shared clonotypes between healthy human individuals. Overall study: The study drew on a couple of women and a few men aged 18 to 49 as donors.

HIV-negative, healthy adults without recent acute infections or vaccinations were the donors. With regard to this clone: Distinct nucleotide sequences in the sample also encode this CDR3.

CDR1 SGHRS and CDR2 YFSETQ come from the germline V gene. The J segment lost 3 bases and the V segment lost 0 bases, leaving 2 bases of the junction unmatched. CDR3 length: 15 amino acids. As processed by the authors: Sequence data from immunoSEQ were junction-only and lacked quality scores; consequently, filtering differed. TCRdb's table, derived via immunoSEQ multiplex PCR, lists solely in-frame clones and lacks some. From that table come the V and J calls and clone size; the DNA was used to work out D and trimming. The data show some 1.5 million clones, 95% to 99% seen once. The sequencing sample was made of naive CD4+ T cells sorted from blood. Regarding subset: CD45RA+ positively selected. V gene TRBV5-1 combines with J gene TRBJ2-1, with 8 positions matching TRBD2. The TCR sequence derives from a man aged 25 to 45 in good health. CDR3 sequence reads: CASSLALADYNEQFF. CDR3 in DNA: TGCGCCAGCAGCTTGGCACTAGCGGACTACAATGAGCAGTTCTTC. Based on the CDR3 plus reference TRBV5-1 and TRBJ2-1, the full variable domain is KAGVTQTPRYLIKTRGQQVTLSCSPISGHRSVSWYQQTPGQGLQFLFEYFSETQRNKGNFPGRFSGRQFSNSRSEMNVSTLELGDSALYLCASSLALADYNEQFFGPGTRLTVL.